Sequencing of this TCR beta chain was carried out in a study of cytomegalovirus exposure and HLA in healthy donors. This table comes from immunoSEQ multiplex PCR, and its TCRdb copy is limited to in-frame clones, with some not included. The data contain some 98,000 clones, approximately 90% of them seen just once; the ten biggest clones take up roughly 3.9%. CDR1 SGHRS and CDR2 YFSETQ come from the germline V gene. The CDR3 runs to 15 residues. V lost 4 bases and J lost 0, with 12 bases in between. The receptor was derived from a woman between 25 and 40 years old in good health and CMV-seronegative. Sequences were obtained from PBMCs. This sequence joins TRBV5-1 and TRBJ2-3; D is unclear. The CDR3, as DNA: TGCGCCAGCAGCGCCGGCGGCCCTAGCACAGATACGCAGTATTTT. Its protein product is CASSAGGPSTDTQYF. The variable domain in full, with the rest retrieved from reference TRBV5-1 and TRBJ2-3, is KAGVTQTPRYLIKTRGQQVTLSCSPISGHRSVSWYQQTPGQGLQFLFEYFSETQRNKGNFPGRFSGRQFSNSRSEMNVSTLELGDSALYLCASSAGGPSTDTQYFGPGTRLTVL.